The clone carrying this TCR beta chain was detected ten times or more. The antigen is unknown. With V trimmed by 6 bases and J by 10 bases, 9 bases remained unmatched. The CDR3 length is 14 residues. The sample is drawn from a study of T cell repertoires in cytomegalovirus infection. Overall study context: Recently identified HLA-C-restricted CMV epitopes and well-studied HLA-B-restricted CMV epitopes were used by the study.

Using its own MiXCR run on the reads, TCRdb lists one record per CDR3 protein. The sample lists 700,000 to 950,000 distinct CDR3 sequences; over 25% were seen once. This TCR was recovered from a human donor in good health (CMV status not recorded). Some clones in this sample may be carry-over from other donors' samples. The specimen was cultured CD8+ T cells from PBMCs, collected from culture after CMV antigen stimulation. The chain carries TRBV12-3 or TRBV12-4 and TRBJ1-6; 7 bases agree with TRBD1. The CDR3 DNA is TGTGCCAGCAGGGGAGGGACAGTCTGGTCACCCCTCCACTTT. It translates to CASRGGTVWSPLHF.